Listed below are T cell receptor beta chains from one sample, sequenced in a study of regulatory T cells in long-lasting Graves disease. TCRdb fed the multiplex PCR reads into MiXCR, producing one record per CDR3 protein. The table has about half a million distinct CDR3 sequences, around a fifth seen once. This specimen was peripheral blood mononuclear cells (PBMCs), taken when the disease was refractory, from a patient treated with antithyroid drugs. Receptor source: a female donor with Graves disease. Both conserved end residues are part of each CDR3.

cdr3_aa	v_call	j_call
CASSLGQGLLQETQYF	TRBV11-1	TRBJ2-5
CASSLGGRAYGYTF	TRBV7-2	TRBJ1-2
CASSLVTSYNSPLHF	TRBV7-9	TRBJ1-6
CASSKGTEILEAFF	TRBV6-1	TRBJ1-1
CASSRRQGPLAQGNIQYF	TRBV7-2	TRBJ2-4
CATSRWPEAFF	TRBV15	TRBJ1-1
CASSFMGSEAFF	TRBV5-8	TRBJ1-1
CATSGTSGTEQYF	TRBV24-1	TRBJ2-7
CASSVDSGMGRAFF	TRBV9	TRBJ1-1
CASSLDSWNTEASF	TRBV5-1	TRBJ1-1
CAWSSTEAFF	TRBV30	TRBJ1-1
CASSRDSAKNQPQHF	TRBV12-3/TRBV12-4	TRBJ1-5
CSATSGRVDTQYF	TRBV20-1	TRBJ2-3
CASGRGPMSAWANVLTF	TRBV3-1	TRBJ2-6
CAWSRTANGYTF	TRBV30	TRBJ1-2
CAAQDSGGTEAFF	TRBV6-1	TRBJ1-1
CAWISGRGEQYF	TRBV30	TRBJ2-7
CASSKGDEAFF	TRBV5-4	TRBJ1-1
CASSQRTSGGDTQYF	TRBV12-3/TRBV12-4	TRBJ2-3
CASSRGKNTGELFF	TRBV7-2	TRBJ2-2
CASSLEPGLKNIQYF	TRBV7-2	TRBJ2-4
CASGLGSYGYTF	TRBV12-5	TRBJ1-2
CSGSSGGEETQYF	TRBV20-1	TRBJ2-5
CASSLGLLPSTDTQYF	TRBV12-3/TRBV12-4	TRBJ2-3
CATEVNTEAFF	TRBV6-1	TRBJ1-1
CASSYSRLADLTYEQYF	TRBV6-5	TRBJ2-7
CASGRYTYEQYF	TRBV27	TRBJ2-7
CAGSRSFGEQYF	TRBV6-1	TRBJ2-7
CASSLTGANYGYTF	TRBV7-2	TRBJ1-2
CAWRTTGGFDQPQHF	TRBV30	TRBJ1-5
CATRDQGVGTGELFF	TRBV15	TRBJ2-2
CASSSYTGRPDEQYF	TRBV19	TRBJ2-7
CASSRGPNGYTF	TRBV6-1	TRBJ1-2
CASSLITGGGQPQHF	TRBV5-5	TRBJ1-5
CAIAGGGSSVRDTQYF	TRBV6-1	TRBJ2-3
CASSQDGTATYGYTF	TRBV4-2	TRBJ1-2
CASTYLVDTQYF	TRBV2	TRBJ2-3
CASNPTGTYNSPLHF	TRBV12-3/TRBV12-4	TRBJ1-6
CASSYRPNRASSYEQYF	TRBV6-2/TRBV6-3	TRBJ2-7
CATSRDYQPQHF	TRBV15	TRBJ1-5
CASSYESGRAQEQYF	TRBV7-9	TRBJ2-7
CASSEQGPYSNQPQHF	TRBV27	TRBJ1-5
CASGDRYSYEQYF	TRBV6-1	TRBJ2-7
CASSLGVGGEAFF	TRBV28	TRBJ1-1
CASSPGEVETQYF	TRBV6-2/TRBV6-3	TRBJ2-5